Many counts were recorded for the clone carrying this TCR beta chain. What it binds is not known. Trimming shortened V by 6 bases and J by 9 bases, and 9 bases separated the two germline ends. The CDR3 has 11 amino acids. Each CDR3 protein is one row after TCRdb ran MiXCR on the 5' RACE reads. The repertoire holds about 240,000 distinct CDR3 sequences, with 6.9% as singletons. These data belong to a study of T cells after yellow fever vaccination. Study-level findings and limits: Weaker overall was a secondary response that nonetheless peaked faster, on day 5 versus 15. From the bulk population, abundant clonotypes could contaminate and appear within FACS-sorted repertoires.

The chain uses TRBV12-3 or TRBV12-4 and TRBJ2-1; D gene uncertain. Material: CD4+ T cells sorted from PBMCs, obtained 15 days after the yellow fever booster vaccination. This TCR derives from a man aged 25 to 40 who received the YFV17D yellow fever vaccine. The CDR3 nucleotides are TGTGCCAGCAGCCGAAGGGTTGAGCAGTTCTTC. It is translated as CASSRRVEQFF.